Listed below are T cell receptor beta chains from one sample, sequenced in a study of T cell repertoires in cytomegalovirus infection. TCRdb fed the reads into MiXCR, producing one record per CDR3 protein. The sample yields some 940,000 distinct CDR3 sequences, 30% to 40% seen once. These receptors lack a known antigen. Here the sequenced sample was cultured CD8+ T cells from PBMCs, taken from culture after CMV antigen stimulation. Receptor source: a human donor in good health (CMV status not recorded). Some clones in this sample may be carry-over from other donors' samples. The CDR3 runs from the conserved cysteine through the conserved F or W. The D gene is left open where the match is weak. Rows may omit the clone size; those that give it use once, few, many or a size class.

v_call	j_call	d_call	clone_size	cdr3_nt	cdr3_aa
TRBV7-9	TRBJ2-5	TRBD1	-	TGTGCCAGCAGCAGAAGGGGGCAGGTCACGGAGACCCAGTACTTC	CASSRRGQVTETQYF
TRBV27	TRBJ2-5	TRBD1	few	TGTGCCAGCAGTACCCGGGACAGTTCCCAAGAGACCCAGTACTTC	CASSTRDSSQETQYF
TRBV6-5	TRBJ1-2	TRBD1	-	TGTGCCAGCAGTTACTCCAGCAGGGGGCTGCACTATGGCTACACCTTC	CASSYSSRGLHYGYTF
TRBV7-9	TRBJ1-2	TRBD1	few	TGTGCCAGCAGCGGGGACAGGGGCATGGCTAACTATGGCTACACCTTC	CASSGDRGMANYGYTF
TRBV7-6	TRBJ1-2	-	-	TGTGCCAGCAGCTCCCCTGGCCAGGACCACTATGGCTACACCTTC	CASSSPGQDHYGYTF
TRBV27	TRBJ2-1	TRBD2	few	TGTGCCAGCAGTTTATCACTTTGGACTAGCGGGGGCGGCACGTTCTTC	CASSLSLWTSGGGTFF
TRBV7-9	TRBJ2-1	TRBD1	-	TGTGCCAGCAGTCACCCCGGGACAGACAATGAGCAGTTCTTC	CASSHPGTDNEQFF
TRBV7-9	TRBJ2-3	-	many	TGTGCCAGCAGCCCTAGGAGGGGGGCTAGCACAGATACGCAGTATTTT	CASSPRRGASTDTQYF
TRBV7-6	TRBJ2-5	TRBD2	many	TGTGCCAGCAGCTTACTAGCGGGGGAGGAGACCCAGTACTTC	CASSLLAGEETQYF
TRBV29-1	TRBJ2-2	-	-	TGCAGCGTTAGCAGGGGGGACACCGGGGAGCTGTTTTTT	CSVSRGDTGELFF
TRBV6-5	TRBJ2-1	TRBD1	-	TGTGCCAGCAGCGACCCGACAGGGGGATCCTACAATGAGCAGTTCTTC	CASSDPTGGSYNEQFF
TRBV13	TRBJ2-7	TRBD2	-	TGTGCCAGCAGCCTAGCGGGGTCATCCTCCTACGAGCAGTACTTC	CASSLAGSSSYEQYF
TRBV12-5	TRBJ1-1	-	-	TGTGCTAGTGGTTTCGAGGACACTGAAGCTTTCTTT	CASGFEDTEAFF
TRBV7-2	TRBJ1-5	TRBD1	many	TGTGCCAGCAGCTTATCGACAGGGCGAAGTCAGCCCCAGCATTTT	CASSLSTGRSQPQHF
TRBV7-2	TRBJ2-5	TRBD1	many	TGTGCCAGCAGCGAAATCACAGGGGTCCAAGAGACCCAGTACTTC	CASSEITGVQETQYF
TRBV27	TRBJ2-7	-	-	TGTGCCAGCAGCGAAATCGGACAGACCCGCTCCTACGAGCAGTACTTC	CASSEIGQTRSYEQYF
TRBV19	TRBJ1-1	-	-	TGTGCCAGTAAAGCCGGAACGAACACTGAAGCTTTCTTT	CASKAGTNTEAFF
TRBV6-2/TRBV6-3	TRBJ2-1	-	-	TGTGCCAGCAGTTACTCGGTAGGGGTATACAATGAGCAGTTCTTC	CASSYSVGVYNEQFF
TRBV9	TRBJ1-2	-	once	TGTGCCAGCAGCGTAGAAGGCGTTCTTAACTATGGCTACACCTTC	CASSVEGVLNYGYTF
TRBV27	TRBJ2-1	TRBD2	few	TGTGCCAGCAGTCCCTGGACTAGCGGGGGGACCAATGAGCAGTTCTTC	CASSPWTSGGTNEQFF
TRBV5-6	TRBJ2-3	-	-	TGTGCCAGCAGCGTAGGGACTAGCACAGATACGCAGTATTTT	CASSVGTSTDTQYF
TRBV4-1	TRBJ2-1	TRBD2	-	TGCGCCAGCAGCTCTCCGGGACTAGCGGGGTTCCTCTCCTACAATGAGCAGTTCTTC	CASSSPGLAGFLSYNEQFF
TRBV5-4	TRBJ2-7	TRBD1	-	TGTGCCAGCAGCTTCCGGGACAGGGGATTCCGCGAGCAGTACTTC	CASSFRDRGFREQYF
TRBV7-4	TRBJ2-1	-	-	TGTGCCAGCAGCTTAATGATGTCGAATGAGCAGTTCTTC	CASSLMMSNEQFF
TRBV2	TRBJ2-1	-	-	TGTGCCAGCAGTGTAGGGGTAGCGAGATACAATGAGCAGTTCTTC	CASSVGVARYNEQFF
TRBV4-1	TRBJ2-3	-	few	TGCGCCAGCAGCCAAGATCTGATAGCGCTAGATACGCAGTATTTT	CASSQDLIALDTQYF
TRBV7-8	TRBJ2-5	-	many	TGTGCCAGCAGCTTTCAGGGAATGGGAGAAGGGGAGACCCAGTACTTC	CASSFQGMGEGETQYF
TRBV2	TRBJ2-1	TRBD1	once	TGTGCCAGCAGTTTCATTCGGGGGACAGGGTCAAATGAGCAGTTCTTC	CASSFIRGTGSNEQFF
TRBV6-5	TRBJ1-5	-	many	TGTGCCAGCAGTTACTCGAGTGGACAGCCCCAGCATTTT	CASSYSSGQPQHF
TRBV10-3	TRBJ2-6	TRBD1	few	TGTGCCATCAGTGAAACGGACAGGGTTTACTCTGGGGCCAACGTCCTGACTTTC	CAISETDRVYSGANVLTF